A selection of T cell receptor beta chains follows, all from one sample in a study of blood T cell repertoires in COVID-19. Method: immunoSEQ multiplex PCR; TCRdb's copy keeps in-frame clones and lacks some. This table has roughly 330,000 clones, about 83% appearing once. Sequencing was carried out using peripheral blood. The origin of the receptors is a woman in her fifties or sixties with acute or convalescent COVID-19. Both conserved end residues are part of each CDR3. A D gene is named only where the DNA matches it firmly. Size tells how often a clone was seen (once, few, many) or the class of an expanded clone, and some rows leave it out.

TRBJ1-2	NA	NA	TRBV28	CASSRGTYGYTF	TGTGCCAGCAGCCGCGGGACCTATGGCTACACCTTC
TRBJ1-2	NA	NA	TRBV28	CASSLGQNYGYTF	TGTGCCAGCAGTCTCGGACAGAACTATGGCTACACCTTC
TRBJ1-4	once	TRBD1	TRBV6-5	CASRRQGAQEKLFF	TGTGCCAGCAGGAGACAGGGGGCACAGGAAAAACTGTTTTTT
TRBJ2-1	NA	TRBD2	TRBV28	CASRAGERVYNEQFF	TGTGCCAGCAGGGCGGGGGAGCGGGTGTACAATGAGCAGTTCTTC
TRBJ2-5	NA	NA	TRBV28	CASSFWASFQETQYF	TGTGCCAGCAGTTTTTGGGCAAGTTTCCAAGAGACCCAGTACTTC
TRBJ2-7	NA	NA	TRBV28	CASSLWQGNSYEQYF	TGTGCCAGCAGTTTATGGCAGGGGAACTCCTACGAGCAGTACTTC
TRBJ2-1	NA	NA	TRBV21-1	CASSPGWEEFF	TGTGCCAGCAGCCCAGGGTGGGAGGAGTTCTTC
TRBJ2-1	NA	TRBD2	TRBV16	CASSQWTSGNYNEQFF	TGTGCCAGCAGCCAATGGACTAGCGGGAACTACAATGAGCAGTTCTTC
TRBJ1-2	NA	TRBD1	TRBV19	CASSIAGGNYGYTF	TGTGCCAGTAGTATTGCAGGGGGCAACTATGGCTACACCTTC
TRBJ1-2	once	TRBD1	TRBV6-5	CASRLRQGLYGYTF	TGTGCCAGCAGATTACGACAGGGACTCTATGGCTACACCTTC
TRBJ2-7	NA	NA	TRBV27	CASAHEGGAASYEQYF	TGTGCCAGCGCCCACGAAGGGGGGGCGGCCTCCTACGAGCAGTACTTC
TRBJ1-2	NA	TRBD1	TRBV28	CASRPPLPGQGVYGYTF	TGTGCCAGCCGCCCCCCATTGCCGGGACAGGGGGTGTACGGCTACACCTTC
TRBJ1-1	NA	NA	TRBV11-1	CASSLRAGATEAFF	TGTGCCAGCAGCTTACGCGCAGGGGCCACTGAAGCTTTCTTT
TRBJ1-1	NA	TRBD1	TRBV7-2	CASSTGQGLNTEAFF	TGTGCCAGCAGCACGGGACAGGGATTGAACACTGAAGCTTTCTTT
TRBJ2-3	NA	TRBD2	TRBV9	CASSVVAGDYASTDTQYF	TGTGCCAGCAGCGTTGTAGCGGGAGACTACGCTAGCACAGATACGCAGTATTTT
TRBJ1-5	NA	TRBD1	TRBV7-9	CASSLWVGTASSGNQPQHF	TGTGCCAGCAGCTTATGGGTCGGGACAGCATCCTCCGGCAATCAGCCCCAGCATTTT
TRBJ1-5	NA	TRBD1	TRBV18	CASSPFDRDGNQPQHF	TGTGCCAGCTCACCCTTCGACAGGGATGGCAATCAGCCCCAGCATTTT
TRBJ2-3	NA	TRBD2	TRBV6-4	CASSDSGGSGSTDTQYF	TGTGCCAGCAGTGACTCCGGTGGTAGCGGGAGCACAGATACGCAGTATTTT
TRBJ1-4	few	TRBD1	TRBV5-1	CASSKDRPREKLFF	TGCGCCAGCAGCAAGGACAGGCCGAGGGAAAAACTGTTTTTT
TRBJ1-1	NA	NA	TRBV27	CASSYRTSNTEAFF	TGTGCCAGCAGCTACCGGACATCGAACACTGAAGCTTTCTTT
TRBJ2-7	NA	TRBD2	TRBV7-6	CASSSLLVAGGPSYEQYF	TGTGCCAGCAGCTCCCTTCTGGTCGCGGGAGGTCCCTCCTACGAGCAGTACTTC
TRBJ1-2	NA	TRBD1	TRBV6-5	CASSFGQGAPNYGYTF	TGTGCCAGCAGTTTCGGACAGGGGGCTCCTAACTATGGCTACACCTTC